This TCR beta chain was documented in a study of Ad26.COV2.S vaccination and SARS-CoV-2 variants. V was pared by 1 base and J by 3 bases, with 7 bases between. The germline CDR1 and CDR2 sequences are SEHNR and FQNEAQ (reference sequence). The length of the CDR3 is 13 residues. Note on this clone: The sample carries other DNA sequences with the same CDR3.

Only in-frame clones appear in the TCRdb table, and some are missing; sequencing was by immunoSEQ multiplex PCR. Of approximately 500,000 clones in the sample, approximately 88% are singletons; the top ten hold more than 10%. Treatment reported: 15 to 20 received Ad26.COV2.S at low or high dose, single or two shots; roughly five received placebo; per-sample allocation not given. It was on day 63 after the first vaccine or placebo injection that samples were taken. In Boston, an adult donor aged 18-55 years took part. The origin of this receptor is a person aged 18 to 65 who received the Ad26.COV2.S COVID-19 vaccine or a placebo. This rearrangement joins TRBV7-9 to TRBJ2-7, with D tentatively TRBD1 (5 bases). The sample in question was peripheral blood, obtained in a trial of Ad26.COV2.S vaccine versus placebo. Written as DNA, the CDR3 is TGTGCCAGCAGCTTAGATAGGGGCTACGAGCAGTACTTC. This translates into CASSLDRGYEQYF.